The entry that follows covers one TCR beta chain sequence. The entry originates in a study of T-cell reconstitution after alpha-beta-depleted transplantation in children. The germline gives CDR1 SGHTA, CDR2 FQGNSA. The V and J ends lost 4 bases and 5 bases respectively, with 18 bases between them. The CDR3 spans 15 residues. Preparing the TCRbeta library involved the use of unique molecular identifiers. TCRdb processed the PCR reads anew with MiXCR; each CDR3 protein has one entry. The sample records some 200,000 distinct CDR3 sequences, roughly 7.5% being singletons. The gene calls are TRBV7-2 and TRBJ2-7; D might be TRBD2 (5 bases). The clonotype originates from a human donor who donated a stem cell graft to a child with Wiskott-Aldrich syndrome. This specimen was PBMCs from the stem cell graft donor, taken from the stem cell graft. The CDR3 coding sequence is TGTGCCAGCAGCTCATTCGGGGAGCTTCTTAACGAGCAGTACTTC. This translates into CASSSFGELLNEQYF.